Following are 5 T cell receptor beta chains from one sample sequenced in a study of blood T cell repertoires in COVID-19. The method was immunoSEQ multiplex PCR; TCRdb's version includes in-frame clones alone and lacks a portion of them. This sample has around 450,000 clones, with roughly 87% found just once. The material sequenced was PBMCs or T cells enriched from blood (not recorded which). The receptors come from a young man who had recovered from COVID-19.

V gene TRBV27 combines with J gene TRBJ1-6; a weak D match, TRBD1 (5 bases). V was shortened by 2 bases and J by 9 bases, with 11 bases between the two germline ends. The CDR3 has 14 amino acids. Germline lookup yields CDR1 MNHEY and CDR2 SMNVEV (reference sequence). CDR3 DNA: TGTGCCAGCAGTTTAACAGGCAGGTCTTCACCCCTCCACTTT. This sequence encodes CASSLTGRSSPLHF.

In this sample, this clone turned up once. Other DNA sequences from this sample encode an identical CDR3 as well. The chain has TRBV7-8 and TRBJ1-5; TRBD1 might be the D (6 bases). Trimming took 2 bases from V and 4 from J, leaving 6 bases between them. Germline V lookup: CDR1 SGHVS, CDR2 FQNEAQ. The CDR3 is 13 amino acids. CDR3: CASSLRGNQPQHF. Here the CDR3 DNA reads TGTGCCAGCAGCTTAAGGGGGAATCAGCCCCAGCATTTT.

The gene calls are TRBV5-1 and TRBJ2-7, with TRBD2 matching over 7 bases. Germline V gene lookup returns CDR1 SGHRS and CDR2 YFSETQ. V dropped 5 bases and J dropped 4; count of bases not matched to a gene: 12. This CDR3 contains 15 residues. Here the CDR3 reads CASRFEGGGSYEQYF. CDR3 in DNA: TGCGCCAGCAGATTTGAGGGCGGGGGATCGTACGAGCAGTACTTC.

The CDR3 loop reads CASSVGSGGEKLFF. In nucleotides, the CDR3 is TGTGCCAGCAGCGTAGGTTCGGGGGGTGAAAAACTGTTTTTT. The J gene is TRBJ1-4, the V gene TRBV9; a weak D match, TRBD1 (5 bases). The CDR3 runs to 14 residues. Germline lookup yields CDR1 SGDLS and CDR2 YYNGEE. Trimming removed 0 bases at V and 7 bases at J, with 10 bases between. Looking up the rest from reference TRBV9 and TRBJ1-4 gives the full variable domain: DSGVTQTPKHLITATGQRVTLRCSPRSGDLSVYWYQQSLDQGLQFLIQYYNGEERAKGNILERFSAQQFPDLHSELNLSSLELGDSALYFCASSVGSGGEKLFFGSGTQLSVL.

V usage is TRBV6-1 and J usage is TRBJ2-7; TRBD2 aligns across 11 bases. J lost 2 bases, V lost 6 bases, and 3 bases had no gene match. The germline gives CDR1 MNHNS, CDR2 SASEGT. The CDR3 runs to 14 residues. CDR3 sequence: CASSLAGGTYEQYF. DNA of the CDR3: TGTGCCAGCAGCTTAGCGGGGGGGACCTACGAGCAGTACTTC.